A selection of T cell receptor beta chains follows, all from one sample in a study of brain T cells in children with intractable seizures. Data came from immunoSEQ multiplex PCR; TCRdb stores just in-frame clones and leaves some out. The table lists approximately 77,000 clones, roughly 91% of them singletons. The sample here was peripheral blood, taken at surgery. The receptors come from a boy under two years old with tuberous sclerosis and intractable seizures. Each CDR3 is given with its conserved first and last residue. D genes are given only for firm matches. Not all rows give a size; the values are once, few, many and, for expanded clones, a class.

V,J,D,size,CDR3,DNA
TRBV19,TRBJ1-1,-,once,CASSIGRARGEAFF,TGTGCCAGTAGTATCGGTCGGGCACGTGGTGAAGCTTTCTTT
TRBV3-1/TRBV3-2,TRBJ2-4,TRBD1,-,CASSQNLRDRGLLDIQYF,TGTGCCAGCAGCCAAAATCTACGGGACAGGGGTTTGTTGGACATTCAGTACTTC
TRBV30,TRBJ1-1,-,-,CAWSRNTEAFF,TGTGCCTGGAGTCGGAACACTGAAGCTTTCTTT
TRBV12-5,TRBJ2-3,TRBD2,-,CASGLVLTSREGPDTQYF,TGTGCTAGTGGTTTGGTACTTACTTCGCGGGAGGGCCCAGATACGCAGTATTTT
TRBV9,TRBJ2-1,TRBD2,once,CASSPGTSGVVDEQFF,TGTGCCAGCAGCCCGGGGACTAGCGGGGTTGTGGATGAGCAGTTCTTC
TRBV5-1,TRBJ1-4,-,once,CASSLLGGANEKLFF,TGCGCCAGCAGCTTGTTGGGGGGCGCTAATGAAAAACTGTTTTTT
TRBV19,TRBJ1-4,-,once,CASSSWTVTNEKLFF,TGTGCCAGTAGTTCATGGACCGTGACTAATGAAAAACTGTTTTTT
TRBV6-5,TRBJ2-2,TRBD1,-,CASSRTGGTGELFF,TGTGCCAGCAGTCGGACAGGGGGGACCGGGGAGCTGTTTTTT
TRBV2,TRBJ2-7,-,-,CASRGWSYYEQYF,TGTGCCAGCAGGGGATGGAGCTACTACGAGCAGTACTTC
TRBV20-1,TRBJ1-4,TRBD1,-,CSASPTGAANEKLFF,TGCAGTGCTAGTCCAACAGGGGCAGCTAATGAAAAACTGTTTTTT
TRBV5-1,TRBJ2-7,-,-,CASMGGREQYF,TGCGCCAGCATGGGGGGGCGCGAGCAGTACTTC
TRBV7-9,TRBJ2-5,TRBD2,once,CASSFGLAGQETQYF,TGTGCCAGCAGCTTTGGGCTAGCGGGCCAAGAGACCCAGTACTTC
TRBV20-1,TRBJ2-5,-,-,CSHYRAKTQYF,TGCAGCCATTACAGGGCAAAGACCCAGTACTTC
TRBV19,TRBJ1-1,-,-,CASSIYANTEAFF,TGTGCCAGTAGTATATATGCGAACACTGAAGCTTTCTTT
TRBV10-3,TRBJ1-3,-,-,CAINGGQRGNTIYF,TGTGCCATCAATGGCGGACAGCGAGGAAACACCATATATTTT
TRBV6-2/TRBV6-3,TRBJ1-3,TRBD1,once,CASSYAGTEANTIYF,TGTGCCAGCAGTTACGCCGGGACAGAGGCTAACACCATATATTTT
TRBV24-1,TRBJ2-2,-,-,CATSEAGAGELFF,TGTGCCACCAGTGAGGCCGGGGCCGGGGAGCTGTTTTTT
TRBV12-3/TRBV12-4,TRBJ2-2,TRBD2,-,CASGIAGLGELFF,TGTGCCAGCGGGATAGCGGGGCTCGGGGAGCTGTTTTTT